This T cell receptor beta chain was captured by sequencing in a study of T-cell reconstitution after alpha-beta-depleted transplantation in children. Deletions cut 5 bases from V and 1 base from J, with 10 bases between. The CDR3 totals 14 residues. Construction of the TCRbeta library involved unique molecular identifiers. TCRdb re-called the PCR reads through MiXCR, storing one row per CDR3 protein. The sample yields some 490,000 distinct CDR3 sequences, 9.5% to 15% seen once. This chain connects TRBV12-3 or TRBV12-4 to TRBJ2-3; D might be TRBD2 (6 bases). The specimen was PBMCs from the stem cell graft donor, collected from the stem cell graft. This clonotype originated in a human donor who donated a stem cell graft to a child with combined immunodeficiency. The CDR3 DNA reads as TGTGCCAGCAGTCCCCAGCGGGGCACAGATACGCAGTATTTT. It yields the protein CASSPQRGTDTQYF.